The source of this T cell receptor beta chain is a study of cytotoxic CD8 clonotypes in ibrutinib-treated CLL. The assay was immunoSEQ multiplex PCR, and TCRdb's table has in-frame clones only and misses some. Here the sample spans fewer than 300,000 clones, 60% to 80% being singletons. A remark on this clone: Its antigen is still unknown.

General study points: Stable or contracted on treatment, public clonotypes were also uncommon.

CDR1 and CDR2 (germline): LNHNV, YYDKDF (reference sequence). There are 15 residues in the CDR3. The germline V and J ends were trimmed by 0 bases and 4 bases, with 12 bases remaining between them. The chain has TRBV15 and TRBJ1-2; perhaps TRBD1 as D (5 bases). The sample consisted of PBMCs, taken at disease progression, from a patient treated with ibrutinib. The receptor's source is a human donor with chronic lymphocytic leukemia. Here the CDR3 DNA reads TGTGCCACCAGCAGAGATGTAGGGGAGGGCTATGGCTACACCTTC. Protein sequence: CATSRDVGEGYGYTF.